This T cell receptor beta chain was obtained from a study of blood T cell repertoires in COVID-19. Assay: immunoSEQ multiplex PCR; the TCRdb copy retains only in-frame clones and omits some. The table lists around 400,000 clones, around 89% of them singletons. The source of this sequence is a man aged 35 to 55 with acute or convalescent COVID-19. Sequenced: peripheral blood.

CDR3 nucleotide sequence: TGTGCCAGTAGTTCTACAGGGGGAGAGCAGTACTTC. Protein product: CASSSTGGEQYF. This chain uses TRBV19 with TRBJ2-7; 8 bases are a match to TRBD1. The germline V gene encodes CDR1 LNHDA and CDR2 SQIVND (reference sequence). This CDR3 is 12 amino acids long. Trimming at V came to 5 bases and at J to 7 bases, leaving 4 bases not matched to a gene.